Each of the 2 T cell receptor beta chains below was sequenced from the same sample in a study of blood T cell repertoires in COVID-19. The protocol was immunoSEQ multiplex PCR, while the TCRdb copy is restricted to in-frame clones and leaves out a portion. The repertoire consists of 400,000 to 450,000 clones, with roughly 88% occurring once and the leading ten covering 0.6% to 0.7%. The source material was PBMCs or T cells enriched from blood (not recorded which). All receptors come from a man in his late teens or twenties who had recovered from COVID-19.

The chain recombines TRBV6-5 with TRBJ1-1, with D perhaps matching TRBD1 (6 bases). Germline loops: CDR1 MNHEY, CDR2 SVGAGI. The CDR3 consists of 12 residues. The germline V and J ends were trimmed by 5 bases and 8 bases, with 12 bases remaining between them. The CDR3 here is CASSRQGLEAFF. The CDR3 coding sequence is TGTGCCAGCAGTCGGCAGGGGTTAGAAGCTTTCTTT.

This chain links TRBV29-1 with TRBJ1-4; tentatively, D is TRBD1 (6 bases). The CDR3 totals 13 residues. CDR1 SQVTM and CDR2 ANQGSEA come from the germline V gene. The V gene lost 7 bases and the J gene lost 8 bases, with 17 bases spanning the gap. CDR3 sequence: CSAQAGAGEKLFF. In nucleotides, the CDR3 is TGCAGCGCCCAAGCGGGGGCTGGGGAAAAACTGTTTTTT.